This T cell receptor (beta chain) was sequenced for a study of T cell responses to AZD1222 COVID-19 vaccine. Measured with immunoSEQ multiplex PCR; TCRdb has only the in-frame clones, and not every one. The data show approximately 76,000 clones, roughly 80% seen once. Sequences were derived from peripheral blood, sampled on day 0 of AZD1222 vaccination. This TCR was recovered from an adult in good health.

This CDR3 is CASSVADRVNSGNTIYF. CDR3 DNA sequence: TGTGCCAGCAGCGTCGCTGACAGGGTGAACTCTGGAAACACCATATATTTT. The chain couples TRBV9 to TRBJ1-3; 7 bases align to TRBD1. The V segment lost 2 bases and the J segment 0 bases; nucleotides outside the gene matches: 8. The CDR3 extends over 17 amino acids. Looked up from germline, CDR1 is SGDLS and CDR2 is YYNGEE. The entire variable domain, with the rest obtained from reference TRBV9 and TRBJ1-3, is as follows: DSGVTQTPKHLITATGQRVTLRCSPRSGDLSVYWYQQSLDQGLQFLIQYYNGEERAKGNILERFSAQQFPDLHSELNLSSLELGDSALYFCASSVADRVNSGNTIYFGEGSWLTVV.